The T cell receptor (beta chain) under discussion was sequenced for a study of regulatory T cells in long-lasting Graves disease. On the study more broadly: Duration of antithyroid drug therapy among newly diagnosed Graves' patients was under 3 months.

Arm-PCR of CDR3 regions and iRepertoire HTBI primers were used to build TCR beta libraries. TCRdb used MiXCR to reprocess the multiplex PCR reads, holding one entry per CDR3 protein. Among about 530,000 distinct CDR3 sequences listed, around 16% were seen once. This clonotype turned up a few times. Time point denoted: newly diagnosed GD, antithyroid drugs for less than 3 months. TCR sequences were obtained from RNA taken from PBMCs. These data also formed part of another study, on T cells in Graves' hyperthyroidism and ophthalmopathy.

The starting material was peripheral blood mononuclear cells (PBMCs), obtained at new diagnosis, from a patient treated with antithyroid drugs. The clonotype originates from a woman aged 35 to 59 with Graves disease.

As DNA, the CDR3 is TGTGCCAGCGGGATACAGGGTGCGTTTAGCACAGATACGCAGTATTTT. Protein: CASGIQGAFSTDTQYF. This chain uses TRBV6-1 with TRBJ2-3, with D possibly being TRBD1 (6 bases). V lost 8 bases to trimming and J lost 0 bases, with 18 bases between them. Germline values: CDR1 MNHNS, CDR2 SASEGT. CDR3 length: 16 amino acids.